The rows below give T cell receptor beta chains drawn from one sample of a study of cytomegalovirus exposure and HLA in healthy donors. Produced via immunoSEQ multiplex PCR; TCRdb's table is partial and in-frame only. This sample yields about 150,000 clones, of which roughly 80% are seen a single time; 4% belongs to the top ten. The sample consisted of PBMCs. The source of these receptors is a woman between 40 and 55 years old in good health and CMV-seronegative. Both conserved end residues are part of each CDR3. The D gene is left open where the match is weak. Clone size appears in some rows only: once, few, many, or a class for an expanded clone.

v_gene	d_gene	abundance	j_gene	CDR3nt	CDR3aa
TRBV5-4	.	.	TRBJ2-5	TGTGCCAGCAGCGGAGGACAGAAAATGGCCCAGTACTTC	CASSGGQKMAQYF
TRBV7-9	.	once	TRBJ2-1	TGTGCCAGCAGCTTAGAGAGCGGCAATGAGCAGTTCTTC	CASSLESGNEQFF
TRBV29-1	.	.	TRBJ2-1	TGCAGCGTTGATGCTAGCGAAGTGTCCTACAATGAGCAGTTCTTC	CSVDASEVSYNEQFF
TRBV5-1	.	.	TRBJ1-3	TGCGCCAGCAGCTCCCAACCGACAGACTTCCATTCTGGAAACACCATATATTTT	CASSSQPTDFHSGNTIYF
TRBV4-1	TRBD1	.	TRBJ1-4	TGCGCCAGCAGCCAAGACAGGGGGGTTAATGAAAAACTGTTTTTT	CASSQDRGVNEKLFF
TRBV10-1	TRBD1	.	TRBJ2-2	TGCGCCAGCAGTGCGGGACAGGGTTGGGGCACCGGGGAGCTGTTTTTT	CASSAGQGWGTGELFF
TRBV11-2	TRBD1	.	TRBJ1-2	TGTGCCAGCAGCCCGAGACAGGGGGACGGCTACACCTTC	CASSPRQGDGYTF
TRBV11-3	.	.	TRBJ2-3	TGTGCCAGCAGCGGTACGGGAGAACCAGATACGCAGTATTTT	CASSGTGEPDTQYF
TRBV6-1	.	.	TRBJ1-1	TGTGCCAGCAGTGAGGTTTCGGGGGATAATGAAGCTTTCTTT	CASSEVSGDNEAFF
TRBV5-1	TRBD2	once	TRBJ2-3	TGCGCCAGCAGCTCGGGACTAGGACCCTTCACAGATACGCAGTATTTT	CASSSGLGPFTDTQYF
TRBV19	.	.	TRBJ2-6	TGTGCCAGTAGTCTCGACGGGGATCGGGCCAACGTCCTGACTTTC	CASSLDGDRANVLTF
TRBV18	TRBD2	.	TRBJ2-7	TGTGCCAGCTCACACAAGACTCAGGCAGCGGGGGCCTACGAGCAGTACTTC	CASSHKTQAAGAYEQYF
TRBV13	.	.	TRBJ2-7	TGTGCCAGCAGCTTAGAAGGGAGACCACAAGAGCAGTACTTC	CASSLEGRPQEQYF
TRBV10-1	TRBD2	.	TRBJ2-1	TGCGCCAGCAGTGATGGTGGACTAGCGGGAGTTTACAATGAGCAGTTCTTC	CASSDGGLAGVYNEQFF
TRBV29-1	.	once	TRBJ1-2	TGCAGCGTTGGGGAGAACTATGGCTACACCTTC	CSVGENYGYTF
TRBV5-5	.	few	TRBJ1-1	TGTGCCAGCAGCTTTACAGAAAACACTGAAGCTTTCTTT	CASSFTENTEAFF
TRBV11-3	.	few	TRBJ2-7	TGTGCCAGCAGCGTTTTCGGCCAGGTCGAGCAGTACTTC	CASSVFGQVEQYF
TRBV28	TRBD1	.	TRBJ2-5	TGTGCCAGTAGGACAGGGGGGCAAGAGACCCAGTACTTC	CASRTGGQETQYF
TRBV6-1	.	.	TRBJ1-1	TGTGCCAGCAGTGAGCAGGAGGGGACTGAAGCTTTCTTT	CASSEQEGTEAFF
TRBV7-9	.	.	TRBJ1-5	TGTGCCAGCAGCTGGGCAGGGAGGGATCAGCCCCAGCATTTT	CASSWAGRDQPQHF
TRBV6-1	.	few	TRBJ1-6	TGTGCCAGCAGTGAAGCGAAGGGGGATAATTCACCCCTCCACTTT	CASSEAKGDNSPLHF
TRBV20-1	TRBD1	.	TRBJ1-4	TGCAGTGCGCAGGGGGCGGAACTGTTTTTT	CSAQGAELFF
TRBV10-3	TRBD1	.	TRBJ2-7	TGTGCCATCAGTGAGGGGCAGGGGGCTACCTACGAGCAGTACTTC	CAISEGQGATYEQYF
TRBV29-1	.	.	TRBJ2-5	TGCAGCGTTGGGGTGACTGAAGAGACCCAGTACTTC	CSVGVTEETQYF
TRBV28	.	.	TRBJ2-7	TGTGCCAGCAGTACTCCGGCCGGCGGGGACCACGAGCAGTACTTC	CASSTPAGGDHEQYF
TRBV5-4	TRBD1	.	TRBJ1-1	TGTGCCAGCAGCAAACAGGGGTGGGGGGCTTTCTTT	CASSKQGWGAFF